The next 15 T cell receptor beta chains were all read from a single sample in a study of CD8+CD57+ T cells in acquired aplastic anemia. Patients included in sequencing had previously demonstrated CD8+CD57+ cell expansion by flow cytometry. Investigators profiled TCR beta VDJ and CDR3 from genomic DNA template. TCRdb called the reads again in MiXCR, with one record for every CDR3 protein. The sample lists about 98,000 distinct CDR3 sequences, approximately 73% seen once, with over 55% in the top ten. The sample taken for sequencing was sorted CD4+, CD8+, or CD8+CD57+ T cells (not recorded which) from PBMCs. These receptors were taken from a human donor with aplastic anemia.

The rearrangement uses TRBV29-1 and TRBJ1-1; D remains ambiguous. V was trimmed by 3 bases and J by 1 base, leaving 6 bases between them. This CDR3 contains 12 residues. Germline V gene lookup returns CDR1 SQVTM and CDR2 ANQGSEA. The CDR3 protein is CSVDLGNTEAFF. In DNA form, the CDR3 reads TGCAGCGTTGACCTGGGGAACACTGAAGCTTTCTTT.

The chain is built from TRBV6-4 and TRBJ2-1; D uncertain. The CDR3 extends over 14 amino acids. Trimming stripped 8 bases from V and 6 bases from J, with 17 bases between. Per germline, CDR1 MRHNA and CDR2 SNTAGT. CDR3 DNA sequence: TGTGCCAGCTCACCCGAGAGCCGGGCCAATGAGCAGTTCTTC. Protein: CASSPESRANEQFF.

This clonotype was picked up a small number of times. The DNA for the CDR3 is TGTGCCAGCAGCGTAGCTGAGTACAATGAGCAGTTCTTC. Protein product: CASSVAEYNEQFF. The gene calls are TRBV9 and TRBJ2-1, with no clear D. V gave up 0 bases and J gave up 4 bases, with 5 bases separating them. Germline CDR1 SGDLS, CDR2 YYNGEE. CDR3 length: 13 residues.

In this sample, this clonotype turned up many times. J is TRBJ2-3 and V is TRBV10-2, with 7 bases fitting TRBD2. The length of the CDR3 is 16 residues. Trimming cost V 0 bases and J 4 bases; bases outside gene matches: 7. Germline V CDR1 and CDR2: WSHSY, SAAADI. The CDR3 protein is CASSESEGGPPDTQYF. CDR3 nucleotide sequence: TGCGCCAGCAGTGAGTCCGAGGGAGGGCCGCCAGATACGCAGTATTTT.

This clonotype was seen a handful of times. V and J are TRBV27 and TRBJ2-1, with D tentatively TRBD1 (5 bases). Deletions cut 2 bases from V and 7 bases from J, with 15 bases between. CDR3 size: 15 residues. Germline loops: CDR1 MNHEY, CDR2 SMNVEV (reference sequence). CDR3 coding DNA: TGTGCCAGCAGTTTAGTGGCAGGGATAATTAATGAGCAGTTCTTC. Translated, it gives CASSLVAGIINEQFF.

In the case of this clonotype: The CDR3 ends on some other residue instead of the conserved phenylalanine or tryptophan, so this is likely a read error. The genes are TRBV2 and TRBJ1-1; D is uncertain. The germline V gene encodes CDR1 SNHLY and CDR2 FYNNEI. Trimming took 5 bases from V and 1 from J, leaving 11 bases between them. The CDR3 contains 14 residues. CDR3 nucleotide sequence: TGTGCCAGCAGTCAGCACACTCAGAACACTGAAGCTTTCCTT. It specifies CASSQHTQNTEAFL.

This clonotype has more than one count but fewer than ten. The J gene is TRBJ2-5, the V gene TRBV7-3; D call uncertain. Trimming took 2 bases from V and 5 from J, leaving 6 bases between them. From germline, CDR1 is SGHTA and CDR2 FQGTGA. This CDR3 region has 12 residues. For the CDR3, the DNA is TGTGCCAGCAGCTTATCTCGCGAGACCCAGTACTTC. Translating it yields CASSLSRETQYF.

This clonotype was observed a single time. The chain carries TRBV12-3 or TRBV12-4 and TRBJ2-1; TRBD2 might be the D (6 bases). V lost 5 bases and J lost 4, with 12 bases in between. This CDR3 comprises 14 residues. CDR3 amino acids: CASSPRREYNEQFF. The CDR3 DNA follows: TGTGCCAGCAGTCCCAGGAGGGAGTACAATGAGCAGTTCTTC.

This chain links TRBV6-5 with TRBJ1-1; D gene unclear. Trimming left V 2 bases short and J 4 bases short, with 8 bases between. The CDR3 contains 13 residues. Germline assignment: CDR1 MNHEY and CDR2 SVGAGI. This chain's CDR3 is CASSYAWGTEAFF. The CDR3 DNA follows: TGTGCCAGCAGTTACGCGTGGGGCACTGAAGCTTTCTTT.

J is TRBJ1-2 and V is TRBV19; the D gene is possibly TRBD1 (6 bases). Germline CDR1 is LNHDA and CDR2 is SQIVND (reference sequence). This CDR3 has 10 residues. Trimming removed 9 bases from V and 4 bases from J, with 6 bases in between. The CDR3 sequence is CARDSYGYTF. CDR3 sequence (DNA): TGTGCCAGGGACAGCTATGGCTACACCTTC.

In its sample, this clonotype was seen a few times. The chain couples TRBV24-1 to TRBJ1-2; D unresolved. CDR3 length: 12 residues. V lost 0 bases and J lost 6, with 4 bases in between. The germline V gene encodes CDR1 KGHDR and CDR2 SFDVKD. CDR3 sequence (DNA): TGTGCCACCAGTGATTTGACTCATGGCTACACCTTC. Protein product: CATSDLTHGYTF.

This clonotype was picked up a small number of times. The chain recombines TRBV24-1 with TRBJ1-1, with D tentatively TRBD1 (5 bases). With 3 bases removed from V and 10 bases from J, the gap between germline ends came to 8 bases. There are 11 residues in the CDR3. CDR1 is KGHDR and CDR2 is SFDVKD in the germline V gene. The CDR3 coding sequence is TGTGCCACCAGTGATCTGCAGGGAGCTTTCTTT. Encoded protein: CATSDLQGAFF.

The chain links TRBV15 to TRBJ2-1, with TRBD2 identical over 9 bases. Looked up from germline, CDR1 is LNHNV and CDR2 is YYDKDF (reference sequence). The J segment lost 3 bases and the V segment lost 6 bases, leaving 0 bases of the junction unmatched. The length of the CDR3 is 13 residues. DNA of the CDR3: TGTGCCACCAGGACTAGCGGCTACAATGAGCAGTTCTTC. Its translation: CATRTSGYNEQFF.

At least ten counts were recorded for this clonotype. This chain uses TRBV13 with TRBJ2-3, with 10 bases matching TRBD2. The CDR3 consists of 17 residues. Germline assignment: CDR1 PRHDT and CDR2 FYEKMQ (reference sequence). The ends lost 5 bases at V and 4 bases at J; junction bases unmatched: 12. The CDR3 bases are TGTGCCAGCAGCCCCTTACTAGCGGGGACACTCCCAGATACGCAGTATTTT. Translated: CASSPLLAGTLPDTQYF.

In DNA form, the CDR3 reads TGTGCCAGCAGTGAAGAGGGCAGGGGTAATGAAGCTTTCTTT. Translating it yields CASSEEGRGNEAFF. The rearrangement joins TRBV2 to TRBJ1-1; D may be TRBD1 (6 bases). Looked up from germline, CDR1 is SNHLY and CDR2 is FYNNEI. The CDR3 length is 14 residues. The V and J ends lost 1 base and 7 bases respectively, with 13 bases between them.